Detailed here is one TCR beta chain. Its antigen target is currently unknown. No qualities accompany the bases; no much larger clone lies one base away. TCRbeta CDR3 regions were amplified from genomic DNA using the immunoSEQ Assay, a bias-controlled multiplex PCR. In the paper's pipeline: The number of nucleated cells in each sample was estimated by amplification of reference gene primers within the assay. Sequence reads were collapsed and filtered to measure the absolute abundance of every unique TCRbeta CDR3 rearrangement. For each sample, productive Simpson clonality was calculated as the square root of Simpson's diversity index over productive rearrangements. TCRdb carries this immuneACCESS record with in-frame sequences only. Its versions omit some clonotypes, under half of them owing to an unresolved V gene in the studies checked, with the rest unexplained. The V and J calls and clone size come from that table; D and trimming were worked out from the DNA. Within this sample are approximately 470,000 clones, with about 90% of them counted one time only. The ten biggest clones cover under 0.75% of the sample.

From a lookup of the germline V gene, CDR1 and CDR2 are KGHSH and LQKENI. The CDR3 goes from the cysteine to the phenylalanine over 14 residues. Only the CDR3 region is kept as DNA, spanning 42 bases read in frame from base 1. For this chain, trimming is 6 bases at the V end and 8 bases at the J end, and the number of junction bases without a gene match is 7. This specimen comes from a study of blood T cell repertoires in COVID-19 (dated by TCRdb to the early 2020s). With regard to the full study: Collaborator samples came from the United States, Italy and Spain and covered acute and convalescent phases of COVID-19. The material from the prospective study consisted of cDNA or gDNA derived from T cells, B-cell-depleted T cells, or PBMCs. The dataset comprised deeply sampled blood TCRbeta repertoires from subjects exposed to, actively infected with, or recovered from COVID-19. The repertoires were released in a freely available public database intended as a resource for research on the immune response to SARS-CoV-2. The samples were drawn from two sources: the first 160 participants of the ongoing ImmuneRACE study, and 1,200 or so subjects contributed by 6 global collaborators. Sample metadata almost always included a de-identified subject ID, COVID-19 status, age in years and sex. Where available, HLA class I and class II types were obtained from metadata supplied by the sample provider rather than from assay-based typing.

Participants in the prospective study were enrolled through a virtual design, were aged about 18 to 100 years, and lived in some 24 United States geographic areas. In the prospective study, cohorts were assigned on the basis of participant-reported clinical history obtained from a screening survey and a study questionnaire. Recovered participants in ImmuneRACE Cohort 3 were defined by two consecutive negative NP/OP PCR tests, clearance by a healthcare professional, or resolution of symptoms. In the prospective study, whole blood, serum and a nasopharyngeal or oropharyngeal swab were collected from each participant by mobile phlebotomists. Over a roughly two-month period, participants in the prospective study had the option of providing additional blood draws and questionnaires. Blood samples from the prospective study were shipped frozen or at room temperature prior to DNA extraction. What the work shows at the level of the full study, not this receptor alone: Clinical and demographic metadata were provided uncurated, with the amount varying by source and participant.

The chain joins TRBV18 to TRBJ2-1; the central 10 bases match TRBD2. Source material: PBMCs or T cells enriched from blood (not recorded which). The sequence came from a woman aged 18 to 35 who had recovered from COVID-19. In nucleotides, the sequence is TGTGCCAGCTCTGAGCGGGGGGGCCTCGATGAGCAGTTCTTC. Its product reads: CASSERGGLDEQFF.